Below, 17 T cell receptor beta chains from the same sample are listed, as sequenced in a study of blood T cell repertoires in COVID-19. Libraries were prepared by immunoSEQ multiplex PCR; TCRdb keeps only in-frame clonotypes and omits some of them. This sample has 130,000 or so clones; about 81% occur once, and the top ten carry 2% to 3%. Sequenced material: PBMCs or T cells enriched from blood (not recorded which). The receptors shown here come from a man aged 35-49 years with acute COVID-19.

The chain recombines TRBV18 with TRBJ2-2, with 7 bases identical to TRBD1. Germline CDR1 reads KGHSH; CDR2 reads LQKENI. J was trimmed by 1 base and V by 4 bases; bases with no gene match: 3. The CDR3 runs to 15 residues. DNA of the CDR3: TGTGCCAGCTCACTGACAGGGAAGAACACCGGGGAGCTGTTTTTT. Amino acid sequence: CASSLTGKNTGELFF. Full variable domain (missing parts from reference TRBV18 and TRBJ2-2): NAGVMQNPRHLVRRRGQEARLRCSPMKGHSHVYWYRQLPEEGLKFMVYLQKENIIDESGMPKERFSAEFPKEGPSILRIQQVVRGDSAAYFCASSLTGKNTGELFFGEGSRLTVL.

The rearrangement joins TRBV11-2 to TRBJ1-6, with TRBD1 as a possible D gene (6 bases). The CDR3 has 15 residues. Trimming took 6 bases from V and 7 from J, leaving 16 bases between them. Germline CDR1 is SGHAT and CDR2 is FQNNGV. The CDR3, as DNA: TGTGCCAGCAGGACGCCAGGGGCCGAGAATTCACCCCTCCACTTT. It translates to CASRTPGAENSPLHF.

The chain links TRBV28 to TRBJ1-5; tentatively, D is TRBD1 (6 bases). With 8 bases removed from V and 0 bases from J, the gap between germline ends came to 17 bases. The CDR3 contains 16 residues. CDR1 and CDR2 (germline): MDHEN, SYDVKM. The CDR3: CASGTDSRHSNQPQHF. CDR3 coding DNA: TGTGCCAGCGGGACGGACAGCCGTCATAGCAATCAGCCCCAGCATTTT.

This clone occurred a few times. The rearrangement uses TRBV27 and TRBJ2-2; 8 bases fit TRBD2. The germline V gene has CDR1 MNHEY and CDR2 SMNVEV (reference sequence). With 4 bases clipped from V and 4 bases from J, the junction kept 5 bases outside the gene matches. The CDR3 is 15 residues long. CDR3 residues: CASSSTSGSTGELFF. In DNA, the CDR3 is TGTGCCAGCAGTTCAACTAGCGGCAGCACCGGGGAGCTGTTTTTT.

The gene calls are TRBV10-3 and TRBJ2-2; maybe TRBD1 (5 bases). V lost 5 bases and J 1 base, leaving 8 bases between the germline ends. Germline CDR1 ENHRY, CDR2 SYGVKD. The CDR3 covers 14 residues. The CDR3 protein is CAISQGMNTGELFF. The CDR3 DNA is TGTGCCATCAGTCAGGGTATGAACACCGGGGAGCTGTTTTTT.

Remarks on this clone: The same CDR3 is also encoded by other DNA sequences in this sample. The genes are TRBV30 and TRBJ1-2, with unresolved D. Trimming pared 0 bases from V and 2 bases from J, leaving 7 bases between. Germline V gives CDR1 GTSNPN, CDR2 SVGIG (reference sequence). This CDR3 is built from 13 residues. The CDR3 region has the DNA TGTGCCTGGAGTGTGGACTCGAACTATGGCTACACCTTC. This codes for CAWSVDSNYGYTF.

This chain links TRBV3-1 (or the pseudogene TRBV3-2) with TRBJ2-1, with 9 bases fitting TRBD2. The junction had 7 bases not matched to a gene; V was cut back by 6 bases and J by 4 bases. The CDR3 has 15 amino acids. CDR1 and CDR2 (germline): LGHDT, YNNKEL (reference sequence). The CDR3 nucleotides are TGTGCCAGCAGTGGCCAGCGGGAGGCTTACAATGAGCAGTTCTTC. This sequence encodes CASSGQREAYNEQFF.

On this clone itself: The same CDR3 can be traced to other DNA sequences in this sample. The chain joins TRBV6-5 to TRBJ2-7, with 12 bases lining up with TRBD1. V shed 2 bases and J 4 bases; nucleotides not matched to a gene: 3. The CDR3 runs 15 residues. Germline-derived CDR1 and CDR2 are MNHEY and SVGAGI. CDR3 amino acids: CASSYAGQGAYEQYF. The CDR3, as DNA: TGTGCCAGCAGTTACGCGGGACAGGGGGCATACGAGCAGTACTTC.

The rearrangement links TRBV7-9 to TRBJ1-2, with 10 nucleotides matching TRBD1. V lost 2 bases, J lost 8 bases, and 5 bases stayed unmatched. Germline CDR1 is SEHNR and CDR2 is FQNEAQ (reference sequence). The CDR3 covers 14 residues. The chain's CDR3 is CASSLMTGGGGYTF. Written as DNA, the CDR3 is TGTGCCAGCAGCTTAATGACAGGGGGCGGAGGCTACACCTTC.

This chain connects TRBV2 to TRBJ1-2, with D possibly matching TRBD1 (5 bases). This CDR3 contains 11 residues. Looked up from germline, CDR1 is SNHLY and CDR2 is FYNNEI. Trimming removed 4 bases from V and 5 bases from J, with 5 bases in between. CDR3 nucleotides: TGTGCCAGCAGTGGACAGTATGGCTACACCTTC. It translates to CASSGQYGYTF.

This sequence joins TRBV6-6 and TRBJ2-7, with D possibly matching TRBD2 (5 bases). Germline V CDR1 and CDR2: MNHNY, SVGAGI (reference sequence). Trimming removed 0 bases at V and 1 base at J, with 13 bases between. The CDR3 is 16 amino acids. DNA for the CDR3: TGTGCCAGCAGTTACTCCCGCAGGACTTCTTCCTACGAGCAGTACTTC. Amino acids: CASSYSRRTSSYEQYF.

This clone has just one count. The genes are TRBV10-1 and TRBJ2-5; 11 nucleotides agree with TRBD2. CDR3 size: 17 residues. Germline V gene lookup returns CDR1 WNHNN and CDR2 SYGVQD (reference sequence). V trimming: 4 bases; J trimming: 5 bases; junction bases outside the gene matches: 12. The CDR3 bases are TGCGCCAGCAGTGCCGGGACTAGCGGAGGGGTTGGGGAGACCCAGTACTTC. Translating gives CASSAGTSGGVGETQYF.

CDR3 region: CSVEARGAEAFF. As DNA, the CDR3 is TGCAGCGTTGAAGCACGGGGGGCTGAAGCTTTCTTT. The chain uses TRBV29-1 and TRBJ1-1, with D maybe TRBD1 (5 bases). The CDR3 is 12 residues long. Deletions cut 1 base from V and 6 bases from J, with 9 bases between. CDR1 SQVTM and CDR2 ANQGSEA come from the germline V gene.

V and J are TRBV6-5 and TRBJ1-1; D call uncertain. V was cut by 2 bases and J by 2 bases, with 12 bases left in between. Germline CDR1 MNHEY, CDR2 SVGAGI. CDR3 size: 15 residues. CDR3 loop: CASSYILGANTEAFF. DNA for the CDR3: TGTGCCAGCAGTTACATACTGGGAGCTAACACTGAAGCTTTCTTT.

The CDR3 sequence is CASSLGQGGGYTF. The CDR3, as DNA: TGTGCCAGCAGTTTGGGACAGGGAGGCGGCTACACCTTC. This rearrangement joins TRBV6-5 to TRBJ1-2; 9 nucleotides align to TRBD1. The trim removed 4 bases at V and 8 bases at J, leaving 5 bases unmatched. Germline assignment: CDR1 MNHEY and CDR2 SVGAGI. The CDR3 sequence is 13 residues long.

This clone was seen only once. V usage is TRBV5-1 and J usage is TRBJ2-1, with D maybe TRBD2 (6 bases). V lost 0 bases and J lost 3, with 13 bases in between. Germline V gene data show CDR1 as SGHRS and CDR2 as YFSETQ. The CDR3 loop spans 16 amino acids. CDR3 DNA sequence: TGCGCCAGCAGCTTGGCCGGAGGGGCCTACTACAATGAGCAGTTCTTC. It yields the protein CASSLAGGAYYNEQFF.

The V and J genes are TRBV9 and TRBJ2-6; possibly TRBD1 for D (6 bases). Trimming pared 2 bases from V and 2 bases from J, leaving 11 bases between. CDR1 and CDR2 (germline): SGDLS, YYNGEE. The CDR3 contains 16 residues. As DNA, the CDR3 is TGTGCCAGCAGCGTTACAGGGACACCTGGGGCCAACGTCCTGACTTTC. This gives the protein CASSVTGTPGANVLTF.